Presented here are 14 T cell receptor beta chains from one specimen sequenced in a study of cytomegalovirus exposure and HLA in healthy donors. Assay: immunoSEQ multiplex PCR; the TCRdb copy retains only in-frame clones and omits some. The sample comprises fewer than 55,000 clones, about 91% of which are singletons, and about 1.5% rests with the top ten. Sequenced: PBMCs. The receptors shown here come from a man between 18 and 29 years old in good health and CMV-seronegative.

The gene calls are TRBV27 and TRBJ2-3; 16 bases are a match to TRBD2. V shed 2 bases and J 4 bases; nucleotides not matched to a gene: 6. This CDR3 is 18 amino acids long. CDR1 MNHEY and CDR2 SMNVEV come from the germline V gene (reference sequence). This CDR3 is CASSLLGLAGGAADTQYF. CDR3 coding DNA: TGTGCCAGCAGTTTACTGGGACTAGCGGGAGGGGCGGCAGATACGCAGTATTTT.

This clone was seen only a few times. The rearrangement links TRBV15 to TRBJ2-1; TRBD2 might be the D (7 bases). Germline V gene sequence: CDR1 LNHNV, CDR2 YYDKDF (reference sequence). There are 16 residues in the CDR3. V lost 0 bases and J 4 bases, leaving 13 bases between the germline ends. CDR3 coding DNA: TGTGCCACCAGCAGAGACCCGGGGGGCGGATACAATGAGCAGTTCTTC. Translating it yields CATSRDPGGGYNEQFF.

This chain joins TRBV7-9 and TRBJ2-5, with unresolved D. V was trimmed by 1 base and J by 1 base, leaving 10 bases between them. This CDR3 has 15 residues. Germline CDR1 is SEHNR and CDR2 is FQNEAQ (reference sequence). In DNA, the CDR3 is TGTGCCAGCAGCTTAGGGGCAGGTATCCAAGAGACCCAGTACTTC. This encodes CASSLGAGIQETQYF.

The chain employs TRBV30 and TRBJ1-2, with 7 nucleotides matching TRBD1. Germline V gene data show CDR1 as GTSNPN and CDR2 as SVGIG (reference sequence). The CDR3 contains 13 residues. The V segment lost 2 bases and the J segment 8 bases; nucleotides outside the gene matches: 8. In DNA form, the CDR3 reads TGTGCCTGGAGTTACACAGGGGTTCGGGGCTACACCTTC. Translated, it gives CAWSYTGVRGYTF.

With respect to this clone: The junction differs from germline at one of its ends, possibly a read error. The gene calls are TRBV6-4 and TRBJ2-5; 11 bases match TRBD2. The germline V gene encodes CDR1 MRHNA and CDR2 SNTAGT. The CDR3 covers 16 residues. CDR3 nucleotide sequence: TGTGCCAGCAGGATTACTAGCGGGAGCAACCAAAAGACCCAGTACTTC. Translated, it gives CASRITSGSNQKTQYF.

This chain joins TRBV30 and TRBJ1-5; D may be TRBD1 (6 bases). The CDR3 is 15 residues long. V lost 0 bases and J lost 2, with 11 bases in between. Germline V CDR1 and CDR2: GTSNPN, SVGIG (reference sequence). The CDR3 region is CAWSVRTGRNQPQHF. The CDR3, as DNA: TGTGCCTGGAGTGTACGTACAGGGCGCAATCAGCCCCAGCATTTT.

This chain joins TRBV28 and TRBJ1-2; TRBD1 agrees at 10 bases. V shed 7 bases and J 6 bases; nucleotides not matched to a gene: 8. The CDR3 loop spans 14 amino acids. Germline CDR1 reads MDHEN; CDR2 reads SYDVKM. This CDR3 reads CASTGRDRGHGYTF. CDR3 bases: TGTGCCAGCACCGGCCGGGACAGGGGTCATGGCTACACCTTC.

The chain recombines TRBV28 with TRBJ2-7; 7 nucleotides agree with TRBD1. The CDR3 totals 14 residues. J gave up 2 bases and V 5 bases, and 6 bases lay outside the gene matches. Germline-derived CDR1 and CDR2 are MDHEN and SYDVKM. The CDR3 region is CASSEPGTAYEQYF. The CDR3 DNA follows: TGTGCCAGCAGTGAACCCGGGACAGCCTACGAGCAGTACTTC.

This rearrangement joins TRBV28 to TRBJ2-1, with a tentative D call TRBD2 (6 bases). V lost 6 bases and J 3 bases, leaving 15 bases between the germline ends. The CDR3 spans 15 residues. Germline CDR1 reads MDHEN; CDR2 reads SYDVKM. CDR3 DNA sequence: TGTGCCAGCAGCTCTTACTTGCGGGGCTACAATGAGCAGTTCTTC. This sequence encodes CASSSYLRGYNEQFF.

The J gene is TRBJ2-7, the V gene TRBV29-1; D uncertain. Trimming left V 3 bases short and J 5 bases short, with 8 bases between. The germline gives CDR1 SQVTM, CDR2 ANQGSEA. The CDR3 covers 11 residues. DNA of the CDR3: TGCAGCGTTGAGACACTCCACGAGCAGTACTTC. As protein: CSVETLHEQYF.

The chain combines TRBV28 with TRBJ1-1; 8 bases are a match to TRBD1. The CDR3 spans 16 residues. V dropped 2 bases and J dropped 3; count of bases not matched to a gene: 8. Germline V gives CDR1 MDHEN, CDR2 SYDVKM. The chain's CDR3 is CASSLGGRGRDTEAFF. CDR3 DNA sequence: TGTGCCAGCAGTTTAGGGGGCAGGGGGCGCGACACTGAAGCTTTCTTT.

The chain links TRBV2 to TRBJ2-1, with TRBD2 as a possible D gene (6 bases). Germline-derived CDR1 and CDR2 are SNHLY and FYNNEI. The CDR3 length is 20 residues. The V gene lost 3 bases and the J gene lost 2 bases, with 26 bases spanning the gap. As DNA, the CDR3 is TGTGCCAGCAGTGAGTATGAGACGGGACTCCCCTCGGGGCCCTACAATGAGCAGTTCTTC. This gives the protein CASSEYETGLPSGPYNEQFF.

The genes are TRBV12-5 and TRBJ2-3; 9 bases align to TRBD2. Germline V gene data show CDR1 as LGHNT and CDR2 as FRNRAP. The V and J ends lost 4 bases and 0 bases, in that order; junction bases with no gene match: 11. The CDR3 runs 18 residues. The DNA of the CDR3 is TGTGCTAGTGGTTCCCTCCCGCTTAGCGGGAGCAGCACAGATACGCAGTATTTT. Its translation is CASGSLPLSGSSTDTQYF.

V gene TRBV5-4 combines with J gene TRBJ2-5; TRBD1 matches 10 bases. The J call may be wrong; the DNA end is better matched by TRBJ2-7. Looked up from germline, CDR1 is SGHNT and CDR2 is YYREEE (reference sequence). This CDR3 has 14 residues. This chain's CDR3 is CASTRPGTGVEQYF. The CDR3 DNA sequence: TGTGCCAGCACGCGCCCCGGGACAGGGGTCGAGCAGTACTTC.